A single sample is the source of the 28 T cell receptor beta chains below, sequenced in a study of cytomegalovirus exposure and HLA in healthy donors. The PCR used 60 Vbeta and 13 Jbeta primers. The assay was immunoSEQ multiplex PCR, and TCRdb's table has in-frame clones only and misses some. Recorded for this sample: some 46,000 clones. Sequenced: PBMCs. The receptor source for this set is a male donor in good health and CMV-seronegative.

This sequence joins TRBV5-1 and TRBJ1-3; D remains ambiguous. The germline V gene encodes CDR1 SGHRS and CDR2 YFSETQ. This CDR3 comprises 15 residues. The V end lost 0 bases, the J end lost 1 base, and 8 bases lay between the germline ends. The CDR3 region is CASSLDGDSGNTIYF. CDR3 bases: TGCGCCAGCAGCTTGGACGGTGATTCTGGAAACACCATATATTTT.

CDR3 amino acids: CASSTWDRENIQYF. In nucleotides, the CDR3 is TGTGCCAGCAGTACCTGGGACAGGGAAAACATTCAGTACTTC. The J gene is TRBJ2-4, the V gene TRBV28; TRBD1 aligns across 9 bases. CDR1 is MDHEN and CDR2 is SYDVKM in the germline V gene. With 5 bases clipped from V and 5 bases from J, the junction kept 4 bases outside the gene matches. The CDR3 runs 14 residues.

As for this clone: This sample includes further DNA sequences coding for the same CDR3. V gene TRBV5-4 combines with J gene TRBJ2-5, with 7 positions matching TRBD1. The germline V gene has CDR1 SGHNT and CDR2 YYREEE (reference sequence). The CDR3 totals 12 residues. The V and J ends lost 4 bases and 4 bases, in that order; junction bases with no gene match: 1. CDR3 DNA sequence: TGTGCCAGCAGCCGGGACAGAGAGACCCAGTACTTC. The encoded protein is CASSRDRETQYF.

J is TRBJ1-5 and V is TRBV6-5; 7 bases are shared with TRBD1. After removal of 3 bases from V and 2 bases from J, the junction contained 4 bases not matched to a gene. Germline V gives CDR1 MNHEY, CDR2 SVGAGI. The length of the CDR3 is 15 residues. DNA for the CDR3: TGTGCCAGCAGTTATGGCGGGACAGGCAATCAGCCCCAGCATTTT. The encoded protein is CASSYGGTGNQPQHF.

The CDR3 coding sequence is TGTGCCAGCAGTTCCGGGACAGTTGAAAAACTGTTTTTT. The encoded protein is CASSSGTVEKLFF. This chain links TRBV2 with TRBJ1-4, with 7 bases identical to TRBD1. The CDR3 loop spans 13 amino acids. The V segment lost 5 bases and the J segment 7 bases; nucleotides outside the gene matches: 4. Germline assignment: CDR1 SNHLY and CDR2 FYNNEI.

With respect to this clone: The junction and the germline gene differ at one end; a read error may be behind it. In DNA, the CDR3 is TGTGCCAGCTCACCGAGCGGGAGCTCCGACAATGAGCAGTTCTTC. This translates into CASSPSGSSDNEQFF. The chain has TRBV18 and TRBJ2-1, with 8 bases identical to TRBD2. Germline V gene sequence: CDR1 KGHSH, CDR2 LQKENI. The CDR3 is made up of 15 amino acids.

The chain couples TRBV2 to TRBJ2-7; 8 bases line up with TRBD1. The CDR3 length is 12 residues. Germline values: CDR1 SNHLY, CDR2 FYNNEI. Trimming cost V 6 bases and J 5 bases; bases outside gene matches: 3. The CDR3 reads CASRGTGDEQYF. For the CDR3, the DNA is TGTGCCAGCAGGGGGACAGGAGACGAGCAGTACTTC.

CDR3 amino acids: CSAPGLASGEQYF. Here the CDR3 DNA reads TGCAGCGCTCCGGGACTAGCGTCAGGCGAGCAGTACTTC. The chain is built from TRBV29-1 and TRBJ2-7, with 10 bases matching TRBD2. Trimming cost V 7 bases and J 6 bases; bases outside gene matches: 9. Per germline, CDR1 SQVTM and CDR2 ANQGSEA. CDR3 length equals 13 residues.

The chain uses TRBV19 and TRBJ1-6; 12 positions match TRBD1. V lost 3 bases and J lost 11; bases outside the gene matches: 8. Germline loops: CDR1 LNHDA, CDR2 SQIVND (reference sequence). The CDR3 sequence is 16 residues long. Here the CDR3 DNA reads TGTGCCAGTAGTATCACCGGGACAGGGGGCGGAGCACCCCTCCACTTT. As protein: CASSITGTGGGAPLHF.

J is TRBJ2-1 and V is TRBV27; TRBD2 aligns across 8 bases. V lost 4 bases to trimming and J lost 5 bases; unmatched junction nucleotides: 7. The CDR3 covers 15 residues. CDR1 and CDR2 (germline): MNHEY, SMNVEV (reference sequence). This CDR3 is CASSWASGRDNEQFF. The CDR3 nucleotides read TGTGCCAGCAGTTGGGCCAGCGGGAGAGACAATGAGCAGTTCTTC.

The rearrangement joins TRBV7-3 to TRBJ2-7, with D unclear. Trimming took off 2 bases at V and 3 bases at J, with 8 bases between the two ends. Germline CDR1 SGHTA, CDR2 FQGTGA. This CDR3 region has 13 residues. The CDR3 DNA reads as TGTGCCAGCAGCTTATCGCCCGGCTACGAGCAGTACTTC. This gives the protein CASSLSPGYEQYF. The full variable domain, rest sourced from reference TRBV7-3 and TRBJ2-7, is GAGVSQTPSNKVTEKGKYVELRCDPISGHTALYWYRQSLGQGPEFLIYFQGTGAADDSGLPNDRFFAVRPEGSVSTLKIQRTERGDSAVYLCASSLSPGYEQYFGPGTRLTVT.

The chain carries TRBV6-5 and TRBJ2-1; maybe TRBD1 (7 bases). This CDR3 spans 15 amino acids. The V gene's germline CDR1 is MNHEY and CDR2 SVGAGI. The V end was cut by 5 bases, the J end by 0 bases, with 11 bases between. This chain's CDR3 is CASSAGQTSYNEQFF. CDR3 nucleotide sequence: TGTGCCAGCAGTGCGGGACAGACCTCCTACAATGAGCAGTTCTTC.

This chain uses TRBV13 with TRBJ2-7, with 8 bases that match TRBD2. The CDR3 covers 16 residues. The V gene's germline CDR1 is PRHDT and CDR2 FYEKMQ (reference sequence). The J segment lost 0 bases and the V segment lost 5 bases, leaving 9 bases of the junction unmatched. The CDR3 DNA is TGTGCCAGCAGCCAACTCCGGAGCGGGGGCTCCTACGAGCAGTACTTC. As protein: CASSQLRSGGSYEQYF.

This rearrangement joins TRBV7-2 to TRBJ1-2; TRBD1 might be the D (5 bases). Trimming left V 5 bases short and J 5 bases short, with 15 bases between. CDR1 is SGHTA, CDR2 FQGNSA, per germline. The CDR3 has 14 amino acids. CDR3 sequence reads: CASSPGSLGYGYTF. CDR3 sequence (DNA): TGTGCCAGCAGCCCAGGGTCCCTAGGGTATGGCTACACCTTC.

The V call is TRBV11-2, the J call TRBJ1-2, with TRBD1 as a possible D gene (6 bases). This CDR3 contains 12 residues. CDR1 and CDR2 (germline): SGHAT, FQNNGV. V lost 5 bases, J lost 8 bases, and 12 bases lay in between. In nucleotides, the CDR3 is TGTGCCAGCAGCCAGGGGTGGGACGGCTACACCTTC. This codes for CASSQGWDGYTF. Supplemented by reference TRBV11-2 and TRBJ1-2, the full variable domain reads EAGVAQSPRYKIIEKRQSVAFWCNPISGHATLYWYQQILGQGPKLLIQFQNNGVVDDSQLPKDRFSAERLKGVDSTLKIQPAKLEDSAVYLCASSQGWDGYTFGSGTRLTVV.

The genes are TRBV29-1 and TRBJ2-3; D is undetermined. CDR3 length: 12 residues. CDR1 is SQVTM and CDR2 is ANQGSEA in the germline V gene. V dropped 4 bases and J dropped 3 bases, with 8 bases sitting between them. The CDR3 spells CSVGRQTDTQYF. CDR3 DNA: TGCAGCGTTGGCAGGCAGACAGATACGCAGTATTTT.

V is TRBV7-6 and J is TRBJ1-1; 9 bases match TRBD1. Trimming cost V 1 base and J 0 bases; bases outside gene matches: 6. Germline-derived CDR1 and CDR2 are SGHVS and FNYEAQ. CDR3 length: 17 amino acids. The CDR3 nucleotides read TGTGCCAGCAGCTTAGGGGGACAGGGATGGATGAACACTGAAGCTTTCTTT. Translation: CASSLGGQGWMNTEAFF.

The V and J genes are TRBV9 and TRBJ2-3; possibly TRBD2 for D (5 bases). CDR1 and CDR2 (germline): SGDLS, YYNGEE. V lost 2 bases, J lost 3 bases, and 10 bases lay in between. There are 14 residues in the CDR3. The DNA of the CDR3 is TGTGCCAGCAGCGTTGGGAGCGCAACAGATACGCAGTATTTT. Its protein is CASSVGSATDTQYF. Filled out from reference TRBV9 and TRBJ2-3, the complete variable domain reads DSGVTQTPKHLITATGQRVTLRCSPRSGDLSVYWYQQSLDQGLQFLIQYYNGEERAKGNILERFSAQQFPDLHSELNLSSLELGDSALYFCASSVGSATDTQYFGPGTRLTVL.

The chain is built from TRBV14 and TRBJ2-5, with D tentatively TRBD2 (6 bases). The J call is in doubt because the DNA end fits TRBJ2-7 better. The CDR3 contains 16 residues. Per germline, CDR1 SGHDN and CDR2 FVKESK. This CDR3 is CASSQEWGTHSYEQYF. CDR3 coding DNA: TGTGCCAGCAGCCAAGAGTGGGGGACTCACTCCTACGAGCAGTACTTC.

The chain joins TRBV7-9 to TRBJ1-1, with unresolved D. CDR3 length equals 11 residues. V shed 2 bases and J shed 6 bases, with 4 bases lying between them. In germline, CDR1 is SEHNR, CDR2 FQNEAQ (reference sequence). This chain's CDR3 is CASSLSAEAFF. The CDR3 nucleotides are TGTGCCAGCAGCTTATCGGCTGAAGCTTTCTTT.

This sequence joins TRBV15 and TRBJ1-2; 12 nucleotides align to TRBD1. This CDR3 has 15 amino acids. The V and J ends lost 4 bases and 3 bases, in that order; junction bases with no gene match: 3. Looked up from germline, CDR1 is LNHNV and CDR2 is YYDKDF (reference sequence). CDR3 in amino acids: CATSMGTGGHYGYTF. CDR3 nucleotides: TGTGCCACCAGCATGGGGACAGGGGGCCACTATGGCTACACCTTC.

The V and J genes are TRBV5-6 and TRBJ1-4, with 7 bases that match TRBD1. Per germline, CDR1 SGHDT and CDR2 YYEEEE. Losses at the gene ends were 5 bases for V and 3 bases for J; bases not matched to a gene: 4. This CDR3 is 14 amino acids long. The CDR3 loop reads CASRVQGANEKLFF. As DNA, the CDR3 is TGTGCCAGCAGAGTCCAGGGGGCTAATGAAAAACTGTTTTTT.

V usage is TRBV7-9 and J usage is TRBJ2-5; a possible D gene is TRBD1 (5 bases). Germline assignment: CDR1 SEHNR and CDR2 FQNEAQ (reference sequence). The CDR3 extends over 14 amino acids. Trimming cost V 5 bases and J 7 bases, with 17 bases left between them. The CDR3: CASSHSSQGPTQYF. The CDR3 DNA is TGTGCCAGCAGCCACTCCTCGCAGGGCCCGACCCAGTACTTC.

The J gene is TRBJ2-4, the V gene TRBV6-5; D is perhaps TRBD1 (6 bases). The CDR3 consists of 14 residues. V was trimmed by 3 bases and J by 4 bases, leaving 10 bases between them. CDR1 is MNHEY, CDR2 SVGAGI, per germline. In DNA, the CDR3 is TGTGCCAGCAGTTATAGCAGGGGAAAAAACATTCAGTACTTC. Its protein product is CASSYSRGKNIQYF.

The V call is TRBV27, the J call TRBJ1-1; D remains ambiguous. Between the trimmed V and J ends, which lost 1 base and 5 bases, there was a span of 11 bases. In germline, CDR1 is MNHEY, CDR2 SMNVEV (reference sequence). This CDR3 is built from 14 residues. The CDR3 DNA reads as TGTGCCAGCAGTTTATTCGAAAAGAGGACTGAAGCTTTCTTT. As protein: CASSLFEKRTEAFF.

The chain joins TRBV19 to TRBJ1-2; no clear D. V was shortened by 3 bases and J by 8 bases, with 19 bases between the two germline ends. This CDR3 is 15 amino acids long. CDR1 is LNHDA and CDR2 is SQIVND in the germline V gene (reference sequence). This chain's CDR3 is CASSIDFLDSTGYTF. The CDR3 nucleotides are TGTGCCAGTAGTATCGACTTCCTGGATAGTACGGGCTACACCTTC.

CDR3 protein: CASSDAGFYEQYF. Written as DNA, the CDR3 is TGTGCCAGCAGCGACGCAGGGTTCTACGAGCAGTACTTC. The rearrangement links TRBV7-6 to TRBJ2-7; D may be TRBD1 (5 bases). Deletions cut 5 bases from V and 3 bases from J, with 11 bases between. Looked up from germline, CDR1 is SGHVS and CDR2 is FNYEAQ. The CDR3 spans 13 residues. Full variable domain (outside the CDR3, taken from reference TRBV7-6 and TRBJ2-7): GAGVSQSPRYKVTKRGQDVALRCDPISGHVSLYWYRQALGQGPEFLTYFNYEAQQDKSGLPNDRFSAERPEGSISTLTIQRTEQRDSAMYRCASSDAGFYEQYFGPGTRLTVT.

The rearrangement links TRBV5-1 to TRBJ1-3; D gene unclear. V lost 0 bases, J lost 6 bases, and 16 bases lay in between. The CDR3 covers 16 residues. Germline V lookup: CDR1 SGHRS, CDR2 YFSETQ. Here the CDR3 DNA reads TGCGCCAGCAGCTTGGGTCTGGGAGTGGGCGAAAACACCATATATTTT. Protein sequence: CASSLGLGVGENTIYF.